Each of the 13 T cell receptor beta chains below was sequenced from the same sample in a study of blood T cell repertoires in COVID-19. Method: immunoSEQ multiplex PCR; TCRdb's copy keeps in-frame clones and lacks some. This sample yields almost 30,000 clones, of which 65% to 70% are seen a single time; less than 20% belongs to the top ten. Input material: peripheral blood. The receptors derive from a human donor in a cohort sampled during active COVID-19.

In its sample, this clone ranks as large. The CDR3 DNA is TGTGCCAGCAGTTTATTTGTAGCGGAAATCTCCTACGAGCAGTACTTC. Protein product: CASSLFVAEISYEQYF. The chain couples TRBV28 to TRBJ2-7; tentative D call: TRBD2 (6 bases). Germline V gene data show CDR1 as MDHEN and CDR2 as SYDVKM. V was shortened by 1 base and J by 0 bases, with 13 bases between the two germline ends. The CDR3 contains 16 residues.

This sequence joins TRBV7-2 and TRBJ2-3; 7 nucleotides align to TRBD1. Germline V lookup: CDR1 SGHTA, CDR2 FQGNSA. The junction had 12 bases not matched to a gene; V was cut back by 7 bases and J by 2 bases. The CDR3 spans 16 residues. Here the CDR3 reads CASTDPTGAITDTQYF. The CDR3 DNA reads as TGTGCCAGCACTGATCCCACAGGGGCTATCACAGATACGCAGTATTTT.

CDR3 residues: CASSQAGGVNQPQHF. For the CDR3, the DNA is TGTGCCAGCAGCCAAGCAGGGGGCGTCAATCAGCCCCAGCATTTT. V gene TRBV3-1 (or the pseudogene TRBV3-2) combines with J gene TRBJ1-5; 8 bases are a match to TRBD1. Germline CDR1 LGHDT, CDR2 YNNKEL (reference sequence). The V and J ends lost 1 base and 3 bases, in that order; junction bases with no gene match: 2. The CDR3 has 15 amino acids.

This clone was detected once. The genes are TRBV9 and TRBJ2-7, with a possible D match to TRBD1 (5 bases). With 3 bases removed from V and 5 bases from J, the gap between germline ends came to 12 bases. CDR1 is SGDLS, CDR2 YYNGEE, per germline. The CDR3 runs 13 residues. CDR3 in DNA: TGTGCCAGCAGCGGGACACCTTACGACGAGCAGTACTTC. It is translated as CASSGTPYDEQYF.

This rearrangement joins TRBV2 to TRBJ2-2; 8 nucleotides line up with TRBD2. The J segment lost 5 bases and the V segment lost 8 bases, leaving 10 bases of the junction unmatched. CDR1 is SNHLY, CDR2 FYNNEI, per germline. This CDR3 has 15 residues. The DNA of the CDR3 is TGTGCCAGCTTTAAGGGCGGGAGGATTACCGGGGAGCTGTTTTTT. Amino acids: CASFKGGRITGELFF.

In its sample, this clone was seen a few times. The rearrangement uses TRBV9 and TRBJ1-5; 7 positions match TRBD1. V was clipped by 3 bases and J by 5 bases; unmatched bases: 5. This CDR3 has 14 residues. Per germline, CDR1 SGDLS and CDR2 YYNGEE. The CDR3 nucleotides read TGTGCCAGCAGCGCCGGGACAGCTTATCAGCCCCAGCATTTT. It translates to CASSAGTAYQPQHF. Combining the CDR3 with reference TRBV9 and TRBJ1-5 gives the whole variable domain DSGVTQTPKHLITATGQRVTLRCSPRSGDLSVYWYQQSLDQGLQFLIQYYNGEERAKGNILERFSAQQFPDLHSELNLSSLELGDSALYFCASSAGTAYQPQHFGDGTRLSIL.

The rearrangement uses TRBV19 and TRBJ2-2, with TRBD1 matching 9 bases. From germline, CDR1 is LNHDA and CDR2 SQIVND (reference sequence). This CDR3 is 16 amino acids long. Losses at the gene ends were 2 bases for V and 5 bases for J; bases not matched to a gene: 6. CDR3 sequence reads: CASSIRGTGRTGELFF. The CDR3 DNA sequence: TGTGCCAGTAGTATAAGGGGGACAGGGAGAACCGGGGAGCTGTTTTTT.

There are a few counts of this clone. The sample has other DNA sequences that encode this CDR3 too. The chain recombines TRBV7-8 with TRBJ1-5; maybe TRBD1 (5 bases). Germline CDR1 SGHVS, CDR2 FQNEAQ. This CDR3 spans 17 amino acids. The V end was cut by 1 base, the J end by 6 bases, with 19 bases between. The CDR3 here is CASSLGREGLRAQPQHF. The CDR3 DNA follows: TGTGCCAGCAGCTTAGGTCGAGAAGGGCTCAGGGCTCAGCCCCAGCATTTT.

The rearrangement uses TRBV5-1 and TRBJ2-1; 10 bases are a match to TRBD1. The CDR3 contains 15 residues. V lost 3 bases, J lost 7 bases, and 7 bases stayed unmatched. CDR1 is SGHRS and CDR2 is YFSETQ in the germline V gene. The CDR3: CASSYGQGGPNEQFF. The CDR3, as DNA: TGCGCCAGCAGCTATGGACAGGGGGGCCCGAATGAGCAGTTCTTC.

The rearrangement joins TRBV11-1 to TRBJ2-1; TRBD2 matches 10 bases. The germline V gene encodes CDR1 SGHAT and CDR2 FQDESV (reference sequence). The length of the CDR3 is 16 residues. The V segment lost 1 base and the J segment 2 bases; nucleotides outside the gene matches: 2. CDR3 DNA: TGTGCCAGCAGCTTAGGTACTAGCGGGACCTACAATGAGCAGTTCTTC. Residues: CASSLGTSGTYNEQFF.

The chain combines TRBV29-1 with TRBJ2-3; 7 nucleotides line up with TRBD2. The germline V gene encodes CDR1 SQVTM and CDR2 ANQGSEA. CDR3 length equals 14 residues. Unmatched junction bases numbered 10, after V lost 7 bases and J lost 3 bases. The CDR3: CSGIGGGGTDTQYF. CDR3 DNA: TGCAGCGGCATAGGAGGCGGGGGTACAGATACGCAGTATTTT.

The chain combines TRBV5-6 with TRBJ2-5; 10 bases align to TRBD1. The CDR3 runs to 14 residues. Germline CDR1 and CDR2: SGHDT and YYEEEE. V trimming: 1 base; J trimming: 5 bases; junction bases outside the gene matches: 2. This CDR3 is CASSLPGQGETQYF. The DNA for the CDR3 is TGTGCCAGCAGCTTGCCGGGACAGGGGGAGACCCAGTACTTC.

The chain joins TRBV24-1 to TRBJ2-3; perhaps TRBD2 as D (5 bases). V lost 9 bases and J lost 1, with 10 bases in between. The germline V gene encodes CDR1 KGHDR and CDR2 SFDVKD. CDR3 length equals 13 residues. CDR3 amino acids: CATGRRGTDTQYF. The CDR3 DNA reads as TGTGCCACCGGGCGGCGGGGCACAGATACGCAGTATTTT.